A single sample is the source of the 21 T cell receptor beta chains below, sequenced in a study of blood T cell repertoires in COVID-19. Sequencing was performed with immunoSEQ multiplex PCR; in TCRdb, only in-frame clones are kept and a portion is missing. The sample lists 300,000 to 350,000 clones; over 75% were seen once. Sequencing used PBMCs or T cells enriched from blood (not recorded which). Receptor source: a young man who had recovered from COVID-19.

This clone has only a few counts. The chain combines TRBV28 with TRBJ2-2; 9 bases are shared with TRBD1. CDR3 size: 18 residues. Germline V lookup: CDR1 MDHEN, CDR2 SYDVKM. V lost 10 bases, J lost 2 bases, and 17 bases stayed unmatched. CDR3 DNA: TGTGCCATCTTAGCCGGACAGGGGCCTGAGGTTAACACCGGGGAGCTGTTTTTT. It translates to CAILAGQGPEVNTGELFF.

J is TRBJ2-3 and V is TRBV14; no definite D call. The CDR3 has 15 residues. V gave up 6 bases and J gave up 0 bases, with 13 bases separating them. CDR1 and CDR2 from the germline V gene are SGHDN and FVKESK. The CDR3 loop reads CASSQITFSTDTQYF. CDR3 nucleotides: TGTGCCAGCAGTCAGATTACCTTTAGCACAGATACGCAGTATTTT.

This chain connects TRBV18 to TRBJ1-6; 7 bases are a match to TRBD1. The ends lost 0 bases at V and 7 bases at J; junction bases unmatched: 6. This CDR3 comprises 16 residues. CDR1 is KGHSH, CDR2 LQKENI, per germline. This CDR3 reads CASSPPGRGLNSPLHF. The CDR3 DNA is TGTGCCAGCTCACCACCGGGCAGGGGGTTGAATTCACCCCTCCACTTT.

CDR3 sequence reads: CASGNTGELFF. As DNA, the CDR3 is TGTGCCTCCGGGAACACCGGGGAGCTGTTTTTT. The chain combines TRBV6-4 with TRBJ2-2; no clear D. CDR1 is MRHNA, CDR2 SNTAGT, per germline. The V end was cut by 11 bases, the J end by 1 base, with 5 bases between. The CDR3 loop spans 11 amino acids.

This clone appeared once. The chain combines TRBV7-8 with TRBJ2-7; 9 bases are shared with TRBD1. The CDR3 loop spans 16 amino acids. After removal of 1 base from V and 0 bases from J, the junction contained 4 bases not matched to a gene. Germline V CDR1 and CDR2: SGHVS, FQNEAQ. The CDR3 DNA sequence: TGTGCCAGCAGCTTAGTTATGGGACAGGGCTCCTACGAGCAGTACTTC. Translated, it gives CASSLVMGQGSYEQYF.

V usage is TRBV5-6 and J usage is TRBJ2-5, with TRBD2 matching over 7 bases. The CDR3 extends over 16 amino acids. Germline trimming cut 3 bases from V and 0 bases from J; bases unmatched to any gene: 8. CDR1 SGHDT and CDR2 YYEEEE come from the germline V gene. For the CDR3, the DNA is TGTGCCAGCAGCTGGGCCAGCGGGGCCTACCAAGAGACCCAGTACTTC. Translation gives CASSWASGAYQETQYF.

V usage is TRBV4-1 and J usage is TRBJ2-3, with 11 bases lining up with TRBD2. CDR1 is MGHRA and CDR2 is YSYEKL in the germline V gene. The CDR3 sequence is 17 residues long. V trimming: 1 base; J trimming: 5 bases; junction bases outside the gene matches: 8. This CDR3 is CASSQALAGVELDTQYF. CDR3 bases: TGCGCCAGCAGCCAAGCACTAGCGGGGGTGGAGTTAGATACGCAGTATTTT.

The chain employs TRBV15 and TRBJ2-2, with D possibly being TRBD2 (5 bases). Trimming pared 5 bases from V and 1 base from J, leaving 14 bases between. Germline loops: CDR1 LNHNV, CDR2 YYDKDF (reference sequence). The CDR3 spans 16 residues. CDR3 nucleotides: TGTGCCACCAGCTTTTTAACGGGATGGAACACCGGGGAGCTGTTTTTT. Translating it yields CATSFLTGWNTGELFF.

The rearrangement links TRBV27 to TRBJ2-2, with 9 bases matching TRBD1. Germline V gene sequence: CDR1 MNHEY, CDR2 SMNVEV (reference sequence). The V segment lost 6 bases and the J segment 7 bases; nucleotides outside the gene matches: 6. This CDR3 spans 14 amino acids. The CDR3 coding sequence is TGTGCCAGCAGGGACAGGGGAAGGGGCGGGGAGCTGTTTTTT. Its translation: CASRDRGRGGELFF.

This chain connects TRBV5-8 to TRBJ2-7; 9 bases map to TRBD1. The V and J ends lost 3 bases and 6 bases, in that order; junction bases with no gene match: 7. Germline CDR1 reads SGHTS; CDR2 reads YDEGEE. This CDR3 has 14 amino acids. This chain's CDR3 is CASSSGTGRGEQYF. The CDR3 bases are TGTGCCAGCAGCTCCGGGACAGGGAGGGGCGAGCAGTACTTC.

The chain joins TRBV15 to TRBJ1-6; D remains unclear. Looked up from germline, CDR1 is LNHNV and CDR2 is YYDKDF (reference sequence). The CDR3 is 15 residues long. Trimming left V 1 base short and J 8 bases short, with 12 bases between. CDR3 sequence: CATSRGRSADSPLHF. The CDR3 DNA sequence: TGTGCCACCAGCAGAGGGAGGTCAGCGGATTCACCCCTCCACTTT.

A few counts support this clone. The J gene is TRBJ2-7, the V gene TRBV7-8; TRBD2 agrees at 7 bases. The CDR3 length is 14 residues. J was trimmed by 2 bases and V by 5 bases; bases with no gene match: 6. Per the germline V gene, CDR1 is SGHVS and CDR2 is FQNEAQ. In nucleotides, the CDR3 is TGTGCCAGCAGCCCCGAGGGACTACCCTACGAGCAGTACTTC. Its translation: CASSPEGLPYEQYF. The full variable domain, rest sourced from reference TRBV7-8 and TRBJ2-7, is GAGVSQSPRYKVAKRGQDVALRCDPISGHVSLFWYQQALGQGPEFLTYFQNEAQLDKSGLPSDRFFAERPEGSVSTLKIQRTQQEDSAVYLCASSPEGLPYEQYFGPGTRLTVT.

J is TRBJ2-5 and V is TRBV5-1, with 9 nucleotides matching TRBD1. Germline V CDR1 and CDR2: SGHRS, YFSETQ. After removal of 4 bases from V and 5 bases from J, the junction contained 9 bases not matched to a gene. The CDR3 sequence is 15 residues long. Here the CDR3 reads CASSRRTTGGETQYF. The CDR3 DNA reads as TGCGCCAGCAGCAGAAGGACGACAGGGGGGGAGACCCAGTACTTC.

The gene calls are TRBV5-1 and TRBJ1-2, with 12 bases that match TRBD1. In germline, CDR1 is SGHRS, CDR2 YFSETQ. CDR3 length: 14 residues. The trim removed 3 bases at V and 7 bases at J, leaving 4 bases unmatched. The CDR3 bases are TGCGCCAGCAGCTCGACGGGACAGGGGGCTGGCTACACCTTC. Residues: CASSSTGQGAGYTF.

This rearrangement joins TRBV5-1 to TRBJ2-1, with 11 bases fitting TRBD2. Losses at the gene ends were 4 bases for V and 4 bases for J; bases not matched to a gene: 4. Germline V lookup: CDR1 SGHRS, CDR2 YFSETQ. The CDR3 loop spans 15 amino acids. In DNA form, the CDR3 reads TGCGCCAGCAGCCGTACTAGCGGGGGATACAATGAGCAGTTCTTC. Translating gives CASSRTSGGYNEQFF.

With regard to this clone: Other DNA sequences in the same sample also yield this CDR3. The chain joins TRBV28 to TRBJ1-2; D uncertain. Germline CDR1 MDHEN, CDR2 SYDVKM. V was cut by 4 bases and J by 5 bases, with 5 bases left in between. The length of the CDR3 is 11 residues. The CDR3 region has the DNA TGTGCCAGCAGTTCCAATTATGGCTACACCTTC. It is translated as CASSSNYGYTF.

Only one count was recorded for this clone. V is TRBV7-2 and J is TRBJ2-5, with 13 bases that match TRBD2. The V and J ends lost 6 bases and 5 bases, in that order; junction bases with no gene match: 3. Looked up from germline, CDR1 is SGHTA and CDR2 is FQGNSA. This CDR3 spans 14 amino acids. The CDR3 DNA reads TGTGCCAGCAGAACTAGCGGGGGGGCGGAGACCCAGTACTTC. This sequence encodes CASRTSGGAETQYF.

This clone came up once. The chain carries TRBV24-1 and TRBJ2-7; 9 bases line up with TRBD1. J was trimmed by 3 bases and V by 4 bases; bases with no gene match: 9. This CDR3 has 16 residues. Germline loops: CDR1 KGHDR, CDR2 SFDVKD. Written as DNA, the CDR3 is TGTGCCACCAGTGAGGCGACAGGGGGTGCGCGCTACGAGCAGTACTTC. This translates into CATSEATGGARYEQYF.

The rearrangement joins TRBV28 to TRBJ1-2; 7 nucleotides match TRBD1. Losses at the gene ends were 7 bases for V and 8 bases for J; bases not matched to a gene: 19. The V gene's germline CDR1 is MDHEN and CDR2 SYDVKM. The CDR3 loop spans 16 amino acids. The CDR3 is CASTESRGDVWRGYTF. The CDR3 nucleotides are TGTGCCAGCACCGAATCCAGGGGGGATGTTTGGAGAGGCTACACCTTC.

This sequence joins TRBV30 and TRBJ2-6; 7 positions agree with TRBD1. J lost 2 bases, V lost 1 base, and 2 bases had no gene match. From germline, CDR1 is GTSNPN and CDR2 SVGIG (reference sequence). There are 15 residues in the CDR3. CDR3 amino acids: CAWSARGTGANVLTF. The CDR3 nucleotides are TGTGCCTGGAGTGCCAGGGGGACTGGGGCCAACGTCCTGACTTTC.

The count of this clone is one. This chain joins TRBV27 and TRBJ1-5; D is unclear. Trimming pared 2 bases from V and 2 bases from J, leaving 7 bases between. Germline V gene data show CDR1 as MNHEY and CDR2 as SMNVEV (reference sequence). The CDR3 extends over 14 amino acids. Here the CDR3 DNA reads TGTGCCAGCAGTTTAGGAGGAGGCAATCAGCCCCAGCATTTT. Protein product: CASSLGGGNQPQHF.